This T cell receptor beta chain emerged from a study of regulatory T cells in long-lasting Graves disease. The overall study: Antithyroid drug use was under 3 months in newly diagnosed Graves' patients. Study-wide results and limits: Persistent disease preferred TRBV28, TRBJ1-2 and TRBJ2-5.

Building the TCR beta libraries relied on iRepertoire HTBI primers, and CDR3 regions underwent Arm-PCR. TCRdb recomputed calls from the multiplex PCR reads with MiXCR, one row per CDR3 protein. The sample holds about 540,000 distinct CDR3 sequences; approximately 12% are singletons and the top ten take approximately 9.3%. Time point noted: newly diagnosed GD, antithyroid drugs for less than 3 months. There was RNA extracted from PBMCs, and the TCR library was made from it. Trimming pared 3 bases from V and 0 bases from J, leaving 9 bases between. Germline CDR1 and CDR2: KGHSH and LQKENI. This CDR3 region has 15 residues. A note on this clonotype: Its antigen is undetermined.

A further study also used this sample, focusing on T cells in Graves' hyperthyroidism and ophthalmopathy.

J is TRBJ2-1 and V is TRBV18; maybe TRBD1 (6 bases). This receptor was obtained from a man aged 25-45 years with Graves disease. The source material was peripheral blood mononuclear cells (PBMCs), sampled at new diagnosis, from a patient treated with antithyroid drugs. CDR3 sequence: CASSPDRSSYNEQFF. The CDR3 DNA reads TGTGCCAGCTCACCGGACAGAAGCTCCTACAATGAGCAGTTCTTC.